Listed below are T cell receptor beta chains from one sample, sequenced in a study of CD8 T cells in ankylosing spondylitis. Each CDR3 protein is one row after TCRdb ran MiXCR on the 5' RACE reads. Here the sample spans 650,000 to 800,000 distinct CDR3 sequences, around 20% being singletons. The sample taken for sequencing was blood, either unsorted or a sorted T cell fraction (not recorded which). These receptors all stem from a male donor with ankylosing spondylitis. Each CDR3 is given with its conserved first and last residue. A D gene is named only where the DNA matches it firmly. Expanded clones are given a class, and other clones once, few, many or no size at all.

J,D,size,length,V,DNA,CDR3
TRBJ2-7,TRBD1,NA,15,TRBV7-2,TGTGCCAGCAGCTTACTCGGGACAGGGGGGGACGAGCAGTACTTC,CASSLLGTGGDEQYF
TRBJ1-4,NA,NA,13,TRBV4-1,TGCGCCAGCGCCGCTGGAAACAATGAAAAACTGTTTTTT,CASAAGNNEKLFF
TRBJ2-5,NA,NA,14,TRBV7-2,TGTGCCAGCAGCTTAGTTGACAGGCGGGAGACCCAGTACTTC,CASSLVDRRETQYF
TRBJ1-5,NA,once,13,TRBV12-3/TRBV12-4,TGTGCCAGCAACGACGAAGGCGATCGGCCCCAGCATTTT,CASNDEGDRPQHF
TRBJ1-2,NA,NA,19,TRBV4-2,TGTGCCAGCAGCCAAGCGTGGGGTGGTCAAGGGAATCTTAACTATGGCTACACCTTC,CASSQAWGGQGNLNYGYTF
TRBJ1-4,NA,few,15,TRBV4-3,TGCGCCAGCAGCCAAGAAGGGGGAACTAATGAAAAACTGTTTTTT,CASSQEGGTNEKLFF
TRBJ2-7,NA,NA,13,TRBV7-9,TGTGCCAGCAGCTCGTCAGAGTCCTACGAGCAGTACTTC,CASSSSESYEQYF
TRBJ2-3,NA,few,13,TRBV27,TGTGCCAGCAGTCCAACCCGTACAGATACGCAGTATTTT,CASSPTRTDTQYF
TRBJ2-7,TRBD1,NA,15,TRBV3-1,TGTGCCAGCAGCCAAGTGGGGCAGGGGGCAGGAGAGCAGTACTTC,CASSQVGQGAGEQYF
TRBJ2-1,NA,few,14,TRBV20-1,TGCAGTGCTAGTACTATGACAGACTACAATGAGCAGTTCTTC,CSASTMTDYNEQFF
TRBJ2-4,NA,NA,16,TRBV5-1,TGCGCCAGCAGCTTGGGTAGTAGCGGAGCCAAAAACATTCAGTACTTC,CASSLGSSGAKNIQYF
TRBJ2-1,NA,NA,13,TRBV15,TGTGCCACCAGCAGAGATGCGAGGAATGAGCAGTTCTTC,CATSRDARNEQFF
TRBJ2-7,NA,few,14,TRBV9,TGTGCCAGCAGCGCCAACCCGGGACATGCCGAGCAGTACTTC,CASSANPGHAEQYF
TRBJ2-7,TRBD2,NA,17,TRBV4-1,TGCGCCAGCAGCCAAGATGTCGGACCCCGGGAGGCCTACGAGCAGTACTTC,CASSQDVGPREAYEQYF
TRBJ1-6,NA,NA,16,TRBV5-6,TGTGCCAGCAGCTTGGGGACAGCCAACTATAATTCACCCCTCCACTTT,CASSLGTANYNSPLHF
TRBJ2-1,NA,NA,14,TRBV7-3,TGTGCCAGCAGCTTAAACGTTGGGTACAATGAGCAGTTCTTC,CASSLNVGYNEQFF
TRBJ1-2,NA,few,10,TRBV30,TGTGCCTCGGGCCTCTATGGCTACACCTTC,CASGLYGYTF
TRBJ2-1,TRBD2,NA,19,TRBV6-2/TRBV6-3,TGTGCCAGCAGTTACCCACTGTCCCTACTAGCGGCCAACTACAATGAGCAGTTCTTC,CASSYPLSLLAANYNEQFF
TRBJ2-5,TRBD2,many,15,TRBV11-2,TGTGCCAGCAGCTTAGCTAGCGGGGTAGTTGAGACCCAGTACTTC,CASSLASGVVETQYF
TRBJ2-3,TRBD1,many,13,TRBV29-1,TGCAGCGTCGACCAGGGGGCGTTAGATACGCAGTATTTT,CSVDQGALDTQYF
TRBJ1-6,NA,many,16,TRBV24-1,TGTGCCACCAGTGGTCGGAAGAGCTCCTATAATTCACCCCTCCACTTT,CATSGRKSSYNSPLHF
TRBJ2-3,NA,NA,19,TRBV11-1,TGTGCCAGCAGCTTAAAGAGATCGGCCATGATGACATCTATAGATACGCAGTATTTT,CASSLKRSAMMTSIDTQYF
TRBJ1-1,NA,NA,13,TRBV12-3/TRBV12-4,TGTGCCAGCAGTTTTAAGAGCGGCACTGAAGCTTTCTTT,CASSFKSGTEAFF
TRBJ1-6,TRBD1,NA,14,TRBV5-1,TGCGCCAGCAGCTTGGCCGGACAGGGGGACACCCTCCACTTT,CASSLAGQGDTLHF
TRBJ2-5,NA,NA,18,TRBV27,TGTGCCAGCAGTTTACGGGGGCGACGGGGGGTAGGGTTGGAGACCCAGTACTTC,CASSLRGRRGVGLETQYF
TRBJ2-1,NA,NA,15,TRBV12-3/TRBV12-4,TGTGCCAGCAGTTTATGGATCAGGGTGGACAATGAGCAGTTCTTC,CASSLWIRVDNEQFF
TRBJ2-3,NA,NA,15,TRBV4-1,TGCGCCAGCAGCCAAGGGACCGTGGGCACAGATACGCAGTATTTT,CASSQGTVGTDTQYF
TRBJ1-2,TRBD1,NA,13,TRBV20-1,TGCAGTGCTAGAGACCAGACAGGGTCGAGCTACACCTTC,CSARDQTGSSYTF
TRBJ2-1,TRBD2,NA,17,TRBV7-9,TGTGCCAGCAGCCTCTTGAACAAAGCGGGAGGAGGTGGTGAGCAGTTCTTC,CASSLLNKAGGGGEQFF
TRBJ1-5,NA,NA,15,TRBV30,TGTGCCTGGAGTGTACGGGGGGGCGGCAATCAGCCCCAGCATTTT,CAWSVRGGGNQPQHF
TRBJ1-1,NA,many,10,TRBV7-9,TGTGCCAGCAGCCGCGCAGAAGCTTTCTTT,CASSRAEAFF
TRBJ2-5,TRBD2,NA,16,TRBV5-1,TGCGCCAGCAGCTTCCCCGAGCGGGGGTACCAAGAGACCCAGTACTTC,CASSFPERGYQETQYF
TRBJ1-5,NA,NA,15,TRBV20-1,TGCAGTGCTCCTCAGGTCCTCGGAAACAATCAGCCCCAGCATTTT,CSAPQVLGNNQPQHF
TRBJ1-2,NA,NA,14,TRBV5-1,TGCGCCAGCAGCTCGCAAACAGGGTCTTATGGCTACACCTTC,CASSSQTGSYGYTF
TRBJ2-7,TRBD2,NA,15,TRBV7-2,TGTGCCAGCAGTAGGACTAGCGGGAGGGCCTCAGAGCAGTACTTC,CASSRTSGRASEQYF
TRBJ1-1,NA,many,12,TRBV6-1,TGTGCCAGCAGTGAGTTCGGCACTGAAGCTTTCTTT,CASSEFGTEAFF
TRBJ2-3,TRBD2,many,15,TRBV12-3/TRBV12-4,TGTGCCAGCAGGTCGGGACTAGGTAAAGCAGATACGCAGTATTTT,CASRSGLGKADTQYF
TRBJ1-1,NA,NA,13,TRBV29-1,TGCAGCGTTGATACAGGGATTCACACTGAAGCTTTCTTT,CSVDTGIHTEAFF
TRBJ2-7,NA,NA,16,TRBV4-1,TGCGCCAGCAGCCAAGATGGGGTGAGCGCAGTCTACGAGCAGTACTTC,CASSQDGVSAVYEQYF
TRBJ2-5,NA,NA,12,TRBV20-1,TGCAGTGCCGCGGGGAGTGGGGAGACCCAGTACTTC,CSAAGSGETQYF
TRBJ1-1,TRBD1,NA,14,TRBV10-3,TGTGCCATCAGAGGACAGGGGGCTAACACTGAAGCTTTCTTT,CAIRGQGANTEAFF
TRBJ1-5,TRBD1,NA,15,TRBV15,TGTGCCACCAGCTACCATCCGGGACAGGGATCCCCCCAGCATTTT,CATSYHPGQGSPQHF
TRBJ2-7,TRBD2,NA,14,TRBV28,TGTGCCAGCACGCATAGCGGGGACCCCTACGAGCAGTACTTC,CASTHSGDPYEQYF
TRBJ2-7,NA,NA,13,TRBV5-5,TGTGCCAGCAGCGTGTGGGGCTCGCAGGAGCAGTACTTC,CASSVWGSQEQYF
TRBJ1-1,NA,NA,14,TRBV7-9,TGTGCCAGCAGCTTAGAGGGGACCCACACTGAAGCTTTCTTT,CASSLEGTHTEAFF
TRBJ1-2,TRBD1,few,17,TRBV12-3/TRBV12-4,TGTGCCAGCAGTCCCCTCTTGACAGGGCCGACCAACTATGGCTACACCTTC,CASSPLLTGPTNYGYTF
TRBJ2-3,NA,many,14,TRBV12-3/TRBV12-4,TGTGCCAGCAGTTCCCGGGACGACACAGATACGCAGTATTTT,CASSSRDDTDTQYF
TRBJ2-2,NA,NA,16,TRBV12-3/TRBV12-4,TGTGCCAGCAGTCCTTCCCCCGGGTGGGGGACCGGGGAGCTGTTTTTT,CASSPSPGWGTGELFF
TRBJ2-3,NA,few,16,TRBV5-1,TGCGCCAGCAGCTTGGAGCCCCAACAGCGCACAGATACGCAGTATTTT,CASSLEPQQRTDTQYF
TRBJ1-2,NA,NA,16,TRBV12-3/TRBV12-4,TGTGCCAGCAGTCAAACGGGGCCCCCTGGGAACTATGGCTACACCTTC,CASSQTGPPGNYGYTF
TRBJ2-2,NA,few,14,TRBV20-1,TGCAGTGCTAGACCCCTCACTGGCACCGGGGAGCTGTTTTTT,CSARPLTGTGELFF